This is a list of T cell receptor beta chains from one sample in a study of Graves' ophthalmopathy and Graves' hyperthyroidism. TCRdb processed the multiplex PCR reads anew with MiXCR; each CDR3 protein has one entry. The table records about 340,000 distinct CDR3 sequences, about a sixth of them present only once. The specimen was peripheral blood. Receptors originate from an adult man with Graves' ophthalmopathy. The conserved cysteine and the conserved F or W are not part of the CDR3 here. Only some rows state a clone size, as once, few, many or a class for expanded clones.

TRBJ1-5 | TRBV3-1 | few | ASSPSDRGLGQPQH
TRBJ1-5 | TRBV15 | many | ATSRDLGSNQPQH
TRBJ2-7 | TRBV6-5 | - | ASRYGRDPYEQY
TRBJ1-2 | TRBV3-1 | - | ASSQDFTDGTNYGYT
TRBJ1-1 | TRBV6-1 | many | ASTWRGTTEAF
TRBJ2-7 | TRBV6-1 | - | ASRPHRGGEYEQY
TRBJ2-7 | TRBV9 | - | ASSTADYGPGN
TRBJ2-2 | TRBV14 | many | ASSQSSRENTGELF
TRBJ2-5 | TRBV24-1 | many | ATSDPTGTLAGTQY
- | TRBV28 | - | ASSLPSDGGRYEQF
TRBJ1-2 | TRBV30 | many | AWSRGDGYGYT
TRBJ1-5 | TRBV4-1 | - | ASSPRDGSNQPQH
TRBJ1-5 | TRBV6-1 | many | ASAHALNQPQH
TRBJ1-2 | TRBV10-3 | many | AISAAGQGDYGYT